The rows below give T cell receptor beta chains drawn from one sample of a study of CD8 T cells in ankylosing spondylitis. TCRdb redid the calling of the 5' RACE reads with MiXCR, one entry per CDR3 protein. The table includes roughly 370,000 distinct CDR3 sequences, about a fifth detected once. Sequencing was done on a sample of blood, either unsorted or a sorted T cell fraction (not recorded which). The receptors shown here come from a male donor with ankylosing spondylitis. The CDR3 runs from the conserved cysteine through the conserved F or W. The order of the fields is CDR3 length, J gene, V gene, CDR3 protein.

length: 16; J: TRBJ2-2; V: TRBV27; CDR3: CASSFKSRLVPGELFF
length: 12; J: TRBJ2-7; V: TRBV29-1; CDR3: CSGRDSTYEQYF
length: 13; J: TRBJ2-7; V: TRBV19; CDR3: CASSIPTGGEQYF
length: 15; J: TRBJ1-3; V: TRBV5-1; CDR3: CASSYGQGPGNTIYF
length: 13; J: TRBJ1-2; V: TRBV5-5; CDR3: CASSLRAGEGYTF
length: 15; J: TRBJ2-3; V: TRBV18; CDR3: CASSQLAGELDTQYF
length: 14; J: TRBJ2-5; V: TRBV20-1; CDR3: CSGRVGNYQETQYF
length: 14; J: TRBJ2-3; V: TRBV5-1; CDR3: CATGRDLGTDTQYF
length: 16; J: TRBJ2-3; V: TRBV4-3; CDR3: CASSQLAGGHSDTQYF
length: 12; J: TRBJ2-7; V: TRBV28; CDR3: CASMASGYEQYF
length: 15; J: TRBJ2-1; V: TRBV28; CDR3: CASTQPRTGDNEQFF
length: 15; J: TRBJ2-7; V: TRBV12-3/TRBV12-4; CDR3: CASSKRTSGSYEQYF
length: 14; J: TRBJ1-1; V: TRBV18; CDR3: CASSQEQKNTEAFF
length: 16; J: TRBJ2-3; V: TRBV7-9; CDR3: CASSTRQGSTVSTQYF
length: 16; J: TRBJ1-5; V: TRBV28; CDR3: CASSMLGFQDGQPQHF
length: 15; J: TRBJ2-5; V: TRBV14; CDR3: CASSQGTSVQETQYF
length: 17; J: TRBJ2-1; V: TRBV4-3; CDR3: CASSQDRQGSSYNEQFF
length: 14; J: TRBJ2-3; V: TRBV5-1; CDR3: CASSWGGLADTQYF
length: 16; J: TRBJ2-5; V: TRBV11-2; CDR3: CASSLAGHKEEETQYF
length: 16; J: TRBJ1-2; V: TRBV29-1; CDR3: CSAGGEGGGRYYGYTF
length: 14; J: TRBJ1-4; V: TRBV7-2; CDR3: CASSQDRGHEKLFF